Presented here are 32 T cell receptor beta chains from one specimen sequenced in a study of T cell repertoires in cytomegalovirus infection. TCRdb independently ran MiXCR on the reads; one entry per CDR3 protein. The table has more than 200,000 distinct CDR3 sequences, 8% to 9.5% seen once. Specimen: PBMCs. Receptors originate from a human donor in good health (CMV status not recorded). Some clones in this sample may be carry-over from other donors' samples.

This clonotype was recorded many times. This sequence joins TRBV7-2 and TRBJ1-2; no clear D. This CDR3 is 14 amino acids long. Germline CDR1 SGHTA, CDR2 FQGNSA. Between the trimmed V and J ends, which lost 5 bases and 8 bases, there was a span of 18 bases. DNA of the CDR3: TGTGCCAGCAGCCCCTACTTGTCTCCCGCGGGCTACACCTTC. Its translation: CASSPYLSPAGYTF.

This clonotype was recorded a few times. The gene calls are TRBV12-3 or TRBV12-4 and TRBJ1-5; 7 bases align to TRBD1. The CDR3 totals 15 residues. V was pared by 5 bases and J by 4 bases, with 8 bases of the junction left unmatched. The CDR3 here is CASSLRDRYNQPQHF. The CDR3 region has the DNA TGTGCCAGCAGTCTCCGGGACAGATATAATCAGCCCCAGCATTTT.

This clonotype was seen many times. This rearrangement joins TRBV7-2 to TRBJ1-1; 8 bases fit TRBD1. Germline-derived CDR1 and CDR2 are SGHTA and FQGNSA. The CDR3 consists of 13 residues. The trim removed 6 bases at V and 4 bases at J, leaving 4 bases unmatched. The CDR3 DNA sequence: TGTGCCAGCAGGCCACAGGGGGTCACTGAAGCTTTCTTT. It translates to CASRPQGVTEAFF.

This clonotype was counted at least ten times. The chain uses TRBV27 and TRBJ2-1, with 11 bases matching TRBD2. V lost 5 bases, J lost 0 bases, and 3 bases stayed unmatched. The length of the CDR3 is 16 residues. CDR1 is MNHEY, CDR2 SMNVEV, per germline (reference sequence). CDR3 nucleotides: TGTGCCAGCAGTCCTAGCGGGGGGAGCTCCTACAATGAGCAGTTCTTC. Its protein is CASSPSGGSSYNEQFF.

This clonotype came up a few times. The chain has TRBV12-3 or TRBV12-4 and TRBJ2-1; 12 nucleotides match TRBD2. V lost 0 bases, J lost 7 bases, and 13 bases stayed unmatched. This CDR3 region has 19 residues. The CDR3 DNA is TGTGCCAGCAGTTTAGCCCAAGGGCTAGCGGGAGGGCAATGGAATGAGCAGTTCTTC. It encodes CASSLAQGLAGGQWNEQFF.

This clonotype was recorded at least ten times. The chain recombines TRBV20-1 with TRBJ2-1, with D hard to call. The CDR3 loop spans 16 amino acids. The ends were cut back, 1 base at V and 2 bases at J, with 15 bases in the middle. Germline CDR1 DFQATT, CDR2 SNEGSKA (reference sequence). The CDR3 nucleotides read TGCAGTGCTAGAGTCCCAGAAGGCGCGACCTACAATGAGCAGTTCTTC. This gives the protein CSARVPEGATYNEQFF.

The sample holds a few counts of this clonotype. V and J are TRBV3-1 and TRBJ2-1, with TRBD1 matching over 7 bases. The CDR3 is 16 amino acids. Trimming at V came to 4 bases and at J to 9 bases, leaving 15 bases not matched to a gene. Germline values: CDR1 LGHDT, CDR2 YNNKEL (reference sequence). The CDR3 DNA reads TGTGCCAGCAGCCCGGGGACAGCTTCCTCTTACGGTGAGCAGTTCTTC. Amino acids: CASSPGTASSYGEQFF.

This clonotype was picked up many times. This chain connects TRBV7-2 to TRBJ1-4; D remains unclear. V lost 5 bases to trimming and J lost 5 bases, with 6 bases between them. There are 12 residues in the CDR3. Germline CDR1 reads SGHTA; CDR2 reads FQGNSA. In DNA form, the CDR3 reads TGTGCCAGCAGCCTTTGGAATGAAAAACTGTTTTTT. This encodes CASSLWNEKLFF. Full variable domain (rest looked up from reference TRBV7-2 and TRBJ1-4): GAGVSQSPSNKVTEKGKDVELRCDPISGHTALYWYRQSLGQGLEFLIYFQGNSAPDKSGLPSDRFSAERTGGSVSTLTIQRTQQEDSAVYLCASSLWNEKLFFGSGTQLSVL.

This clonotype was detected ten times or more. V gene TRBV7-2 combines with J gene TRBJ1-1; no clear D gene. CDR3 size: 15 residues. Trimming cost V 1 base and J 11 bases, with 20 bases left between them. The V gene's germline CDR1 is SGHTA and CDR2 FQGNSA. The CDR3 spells CASSLESTGKSGAFF. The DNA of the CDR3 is TGTGCCAGCAGCTTAGAATCGACGGGGAAGTCTGGGGCTTTCTTT.

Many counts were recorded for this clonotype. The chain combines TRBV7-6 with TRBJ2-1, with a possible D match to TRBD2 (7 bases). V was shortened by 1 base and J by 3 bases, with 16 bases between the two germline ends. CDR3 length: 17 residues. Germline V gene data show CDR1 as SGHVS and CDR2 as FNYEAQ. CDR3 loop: CASSLGAGAGSYNEQFF. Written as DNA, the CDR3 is TGTGCCAGCAGCTTAGGGGCGGGGGCCGGAAGCTACAATGAGCAGTTCTTC.

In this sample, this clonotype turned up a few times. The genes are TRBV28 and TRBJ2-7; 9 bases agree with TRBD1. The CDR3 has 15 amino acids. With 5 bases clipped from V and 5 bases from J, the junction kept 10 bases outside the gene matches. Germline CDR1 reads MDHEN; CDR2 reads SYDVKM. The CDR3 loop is CASSPTGTGRNEQYF. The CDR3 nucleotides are TGTGCCAGCAGTCCCACCGGGACAGGGAGGAACGAGCAGTACTTC.

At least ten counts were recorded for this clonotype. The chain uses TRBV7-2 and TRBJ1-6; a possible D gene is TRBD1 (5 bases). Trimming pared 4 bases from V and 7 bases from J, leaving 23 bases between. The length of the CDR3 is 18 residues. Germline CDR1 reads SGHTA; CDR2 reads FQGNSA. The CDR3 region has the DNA TGTGCCAGCAGCTCAGTCCTAAACTGGGGGGTAGGGAATTCACCCCTCCACTTT. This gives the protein CASSSVLNWGVGNSPLHF.

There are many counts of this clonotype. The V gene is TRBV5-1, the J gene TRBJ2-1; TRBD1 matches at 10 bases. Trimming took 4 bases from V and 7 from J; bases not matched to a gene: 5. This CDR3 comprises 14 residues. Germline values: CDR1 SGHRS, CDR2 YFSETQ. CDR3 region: CASSAGTGVNEQFF. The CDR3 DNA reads TGCGCCAGCAGCGCCGGGACAGGGGTTAATGAGCAGTTCTTC.

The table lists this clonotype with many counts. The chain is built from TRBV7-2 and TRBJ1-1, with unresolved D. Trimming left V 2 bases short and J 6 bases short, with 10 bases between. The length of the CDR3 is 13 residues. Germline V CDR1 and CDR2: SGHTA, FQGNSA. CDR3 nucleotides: TGTGCCAGCAGCTTACGGGGTTCAGCTGAAGCTTTCTTT. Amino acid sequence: CASSLRGSAEAFF.

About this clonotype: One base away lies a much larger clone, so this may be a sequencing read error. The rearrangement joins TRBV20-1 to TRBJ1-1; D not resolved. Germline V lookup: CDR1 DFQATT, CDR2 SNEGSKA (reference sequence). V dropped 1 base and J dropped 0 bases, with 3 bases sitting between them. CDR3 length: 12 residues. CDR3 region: CSARGVNTEAFF. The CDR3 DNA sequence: TGCAGTGCTAGAGGGGTGAACACTGAAGCTTTCTTT.

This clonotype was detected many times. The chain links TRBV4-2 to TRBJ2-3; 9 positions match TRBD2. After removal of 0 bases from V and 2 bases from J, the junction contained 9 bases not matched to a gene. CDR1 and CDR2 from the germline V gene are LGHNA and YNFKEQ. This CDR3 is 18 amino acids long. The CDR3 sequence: CASSQDFASGDPTDTQYF. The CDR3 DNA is TGTGCCAGCAGCCAAGATTTTGCTAGCGGGGACCCCACAGATACGCAGTATTTT.

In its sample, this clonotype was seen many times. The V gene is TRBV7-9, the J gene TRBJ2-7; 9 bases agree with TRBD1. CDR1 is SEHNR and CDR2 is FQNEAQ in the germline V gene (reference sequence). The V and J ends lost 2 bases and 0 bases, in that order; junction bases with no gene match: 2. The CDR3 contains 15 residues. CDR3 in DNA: TGTGCCAGCAGCTTACGACAGGGGGACTCCTACGAGCAGTACTTC. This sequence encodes CASSLRQGDSYEQYF.

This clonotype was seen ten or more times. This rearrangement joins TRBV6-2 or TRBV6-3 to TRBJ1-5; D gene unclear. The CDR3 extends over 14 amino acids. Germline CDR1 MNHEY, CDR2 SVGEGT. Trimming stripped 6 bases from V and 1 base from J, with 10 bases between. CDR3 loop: CASSPRGSNQPQHF. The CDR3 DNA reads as TGTGCCAGCAGCCCACGGGGAAGCAATCAGCCCCAGCATTTT.

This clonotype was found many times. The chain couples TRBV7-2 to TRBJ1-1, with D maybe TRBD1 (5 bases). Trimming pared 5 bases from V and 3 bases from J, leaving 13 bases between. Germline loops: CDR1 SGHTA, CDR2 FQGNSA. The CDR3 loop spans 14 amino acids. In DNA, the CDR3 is TGTGCCAGCAGCCTAGGGGACGGCTACACTGAAGCTTTCTTT. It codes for CASSLGDGYTEAFF.

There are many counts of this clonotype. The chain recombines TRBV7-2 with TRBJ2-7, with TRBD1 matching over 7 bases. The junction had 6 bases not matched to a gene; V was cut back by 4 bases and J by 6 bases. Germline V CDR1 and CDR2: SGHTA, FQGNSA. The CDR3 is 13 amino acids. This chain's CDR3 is CASSWTGRGEQYF. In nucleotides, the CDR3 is TGTGCCAGCAGCTGGACAGGCCGGGGCGAGCAGTACTTC.

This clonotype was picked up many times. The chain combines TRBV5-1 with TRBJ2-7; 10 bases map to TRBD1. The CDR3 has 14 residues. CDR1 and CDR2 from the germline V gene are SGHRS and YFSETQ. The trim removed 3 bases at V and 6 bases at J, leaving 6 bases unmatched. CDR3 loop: CASSYNRDRGEQYF. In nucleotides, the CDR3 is TGCGCCAGCAGCTATAACCGGGACAGGGGCGAGCAGTACTTC.

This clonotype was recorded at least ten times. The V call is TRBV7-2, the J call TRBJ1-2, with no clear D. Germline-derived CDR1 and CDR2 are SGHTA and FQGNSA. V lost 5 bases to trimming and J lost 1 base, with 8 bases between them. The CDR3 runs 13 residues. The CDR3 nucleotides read TGTGCCAGCAGCATCGGCAGTAACTATGGCTACACCTTC. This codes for CASSIGSNYGYTF.

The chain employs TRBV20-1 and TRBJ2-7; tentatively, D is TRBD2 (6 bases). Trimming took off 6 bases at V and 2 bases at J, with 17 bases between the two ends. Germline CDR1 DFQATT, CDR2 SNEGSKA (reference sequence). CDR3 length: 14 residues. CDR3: CSAIGLASAYEQYF. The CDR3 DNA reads TGCAGTGCCATCGGTCTAGCGAGTGCCTACGAGCAGTACTTC.

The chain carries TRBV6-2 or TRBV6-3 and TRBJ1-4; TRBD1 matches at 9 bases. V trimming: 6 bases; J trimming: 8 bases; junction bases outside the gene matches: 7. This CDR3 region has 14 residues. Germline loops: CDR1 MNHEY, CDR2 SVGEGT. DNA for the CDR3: TGTGCCAGCAGACCGCGGGACAGGGTCGAAAAACTGTTTTTT. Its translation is CASRPRDRVEKLFF.

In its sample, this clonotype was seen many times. CDR3 in amino acids: CATSRSDSSSYNEQFF. The DNA for the CDR3 is TGTGCCACCAGCAGGAGCGATTCGAGCTCCTACAATGAGCAGTTCTTC. V and J are TRBV15 and TRBJ2-1; D uncertain. Germline-derived CDR1 and CDR2 are LNHNV and YYDKDF (reference sequence). Trimming cost V 3 bases and J 0 bases, with 12 bases left between them. The CDR3 runs to 16 residues.

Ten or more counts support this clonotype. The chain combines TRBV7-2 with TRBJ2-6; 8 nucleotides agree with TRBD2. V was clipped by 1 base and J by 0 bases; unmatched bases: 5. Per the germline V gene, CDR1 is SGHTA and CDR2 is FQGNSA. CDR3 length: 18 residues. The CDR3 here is CASSLGTSSSSGANVLTF. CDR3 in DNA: TGTGCCAGCAGCTTAGGGACTAGCAGCAGCTCTGGGGCCAACGTCCTGACTTTC.

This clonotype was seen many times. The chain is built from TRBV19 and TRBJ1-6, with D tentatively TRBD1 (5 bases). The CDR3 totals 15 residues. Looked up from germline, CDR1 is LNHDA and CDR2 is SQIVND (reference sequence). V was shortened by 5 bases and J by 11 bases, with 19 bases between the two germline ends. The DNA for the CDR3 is TGTGCCAGTAGTTCGGGGGGATGGGAAAAGACACCCCTCCACTTT. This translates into CASSSGGWEKTPLHF.

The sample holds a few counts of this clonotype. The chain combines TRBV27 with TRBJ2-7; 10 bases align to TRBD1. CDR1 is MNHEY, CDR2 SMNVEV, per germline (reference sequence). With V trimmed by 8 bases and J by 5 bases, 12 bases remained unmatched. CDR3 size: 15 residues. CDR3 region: CASGRGQGTEDEQYF. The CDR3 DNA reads TGTGCCAGCGGGAGGGGACAGGGGACAGAGGACGAGCAGTACTTC.

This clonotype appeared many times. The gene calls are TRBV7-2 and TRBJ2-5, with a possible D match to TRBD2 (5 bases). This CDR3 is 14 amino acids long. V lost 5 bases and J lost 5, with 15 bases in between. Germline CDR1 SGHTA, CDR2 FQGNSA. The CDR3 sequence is CASSQRTGSETQYF. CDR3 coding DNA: TGTGCCAGCAGCCAGAGGACGGGGTCGGAGACCCAGTACTTC.

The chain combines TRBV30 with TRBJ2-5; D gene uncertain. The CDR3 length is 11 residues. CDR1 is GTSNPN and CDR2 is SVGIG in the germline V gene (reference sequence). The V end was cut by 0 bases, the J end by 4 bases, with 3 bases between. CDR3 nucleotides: TGTGCCTGGAGTGTGGGAGAGACCCAGTACTTC. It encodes CAWSVGETQYF.

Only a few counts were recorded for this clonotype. CDR3 bases: TGTGCCAGTAGTAATTCTCTGGTGGCAATTCCCTGGTTAACTAGCTCCTATAATTCACCCCTCCACTTT. Its protein is CASSNSLVAIPWLTSSYNSPLHF. This chain joins TRBV19 and TRBJ1-6; no firm D call. Germline CDR1 LNHDA, CDR2 SQIVND (reference sequence). This CDR3 has 23 amino acids. The ends were cut back, 4 bases at V and 0 bases at J, with 31 bases in the middle.

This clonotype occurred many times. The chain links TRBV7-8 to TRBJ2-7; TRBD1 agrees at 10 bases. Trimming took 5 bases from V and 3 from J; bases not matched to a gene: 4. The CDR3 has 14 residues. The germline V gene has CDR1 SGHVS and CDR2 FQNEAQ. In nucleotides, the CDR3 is TGTGCCAGCAGCACAGGGGACAGGGGCTACGAGCAGTACTTC. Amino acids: CASSTGDRGYEQYF.